This T cell receptor (beta chain) was identified in a study of PD-1 blockade in classical Hodgkin lymphoma. Study-wide points: CD4+ TCR diversity, unlike CD8+, climbed significantly by C4D1. Prior to therapy, complete responders displayed diversity much like that of newly diagnosed patients. Exclusion applied to patients who initiated nivolumab less than 1 year following ASCT. Before treatment, TCR diversity in newly diagnosed patients was reportedly lower than in healthy donors.

The CDR3 contains 15 residues. Germline CDR1 and CDR2: SEHNR and FQNEAQ (reference sequence). V lost 5 bases, J lost 3 bases, and 17 bases lay in between. Every patient relapsed after autologous stem cell transplantation, and brentuximab vedotin exposure varied. This clone was detected once. Its specificity is not known. Assay: immunoSEQ multiplex PCR; the TCRdb copy retains only in-frame clones and omits some. The sample has tens of thousands of clones; about two thirds are singletons. The sequence was obtained from a human donor with classical Hodgkin lymphoma. Sequenced here: peripheral blood mononuclear cells (PBMCs), sampled before the second cycle of nivolumab. This chain links TRBV7-9 with TRBJ2-7; a weak D match, TRBD2 (5 bases). CDR3 in DNA: TGTGCCAGCAGCCTCTACTCTTCGGGGTTCTACGAGCAGTACTTC. This codes for CASSLYSSGFYEQYF.